This is a list of T cell receptor beta chains from one sample in a study of beta chain features in type 1 diabetes. TCRdb's copy holds only in-frame clones and misses some; the assay was immunoSEQ multiplex PCR. Of hundreds of thousands of clones in the sample, over 10% are singletons; the top ten hold approximately 0.02%. The sample was naive CD4+ T cells from blood. The origin of the receptors is a man aged 18-30 years with type 1 diabetes. Both conserved end residues are part of each CDR3. Fields, in order: D gene, V gene, J gene, clone size, CDR3 protein, CDR3 DNA. D genes are given only for firm matches. The listing skips clone size in some rows; elsewhere it reads once, few, many or a size class.

D: TRBD2; V: TRBV9; J: TRBJ2-1; size: few; CDR3: CASSVEAGGYNEQFF; DNA: TGTGCCAGCAGCGTAGAAGCGGGGGGTTACAATGAGCAGTTCTTC
D: NA; V: TRBV4-1; J: TRBJ2-4; size: NA; CDR3: CASSQDRFGGNLAKNIQYF; DNA: TGCGCCAGCAGCCAAGATCGATTCGGGGGTAACCTAGCCAAAAACATTCAGTACTTC
D: NA; V: TRBV28; J: TRBJ1-1; size: NA; CDR3: CASNPLNPGPEAFF; DNA: TGTGCCAGCAATCCACTTAACCCGGGCCCTGAAGCTTTCTTT
D: TRBD1; V: TRBV18; J: TRBJ2-3; size: NA; CDR3: CATTGGGTDTQYF; DNA: TGTGCCACTACAGGGGGAGGCACAGATACGCAGTATTTT
D: NA; V: TRBV29-1; J: TRBJ2-7; size: NA; CDR3: CSAEMDEQYF; DNA: TGCAGCGCTGAAATGGACGAGCAGTACTTC
D: NA; V: TRBV6-5; J: TRBJ1-1; size: few; CDR3: CASMRLRNTEAFF; DNA: TGTGCCAGCATGAGGTTAAGGAACACTGAAGCTTTCTTT
D: NA; V: TRBV10-3; J: TRBJ1-5; size: NA; CDR3: CAISESGYSNQPQHF; DNA: TGTGCCATCAGTGAGTCGGGGTATAGCAATCAGCCCCAGCATTTT
D: NA; V: TRBV18; J: TRBJ2-7; size: NA; CDR3: CASSPSLSSTYEQYF; DNA: TGTGCCAGCTCACCATCCCTAAGTTCAACCTACGAGCAGTACTTC
D: NA; V: TRBV18; J: TRBJ2-7; size: few; CDR3: CASSPAGDSYEQYF; DNA: TGTGCCAGCTCACCAGCCGGAGATTCCTACGAGCAGTACTTC
D: TRBD2; V: TRBV13; J: TRBJ2-1; size: few; CDR3: CASSRGGHNEQFF; DNA: TGTGCCAGCAGCCGGGGGGGTCACAATGAGCAGTTCTTC
D: TRBD1; V: TRBV6-4; J: TRBJ2-1; size: NA; CDR3: CASSLLGTGATFRVNEQFF; DNA: TGTGCCAGCAGTCTACTCGGGACAGGGGCAACCTTTCGGGTCAATGAGCAGTTCTTC
D: NA; V: TRBV10-3; J: TRBJ1-5; size: few; CDR3: CAIRSGTLSQDGNQPQHF; DNA: TGTGCCATCAGGAGCGGGACACTATCCCAGGATGGCAATCAGCCCCAGCATTTT
D: TRBD2; V: TRBV28; J: TRBJ2-7; size: once; CDR3: CASSFLPDGGKYEQYF; DNA: TGTGCCAGCAGTTTCCTTCCTGACGGGGGGAAGTACGAGCAGTACTTC
D: NA; V: TRBV30; J: TRBJ1-2; size: NA; CDR3: CAWSLDGVYGYTF; DNA: TGTGCCTGGAGTTTGGATGGGGTCTATGGCTACACCTTC
D: NA; V: TRBV6-5; J: TRBJ1-6; size: few; CDR3: CASSPTWWPLHF; DNA: TGTGCCAGCAGTCCCACATGGTGGCCCCTCCACTTT
D: NA; V: TRBV7-9; J: TRBJ2-7; size: few; CDR3: CASSLVSNYEQYF; DNA: TGTGCCAGCAGCTTGGTTTCCAACTACGAGCAGTACTTC
D: NA; V: TRBV2; J: TRBJ2-3; size: few; CDR3: CASRQSGTGTDTQYF; DNA: TGTGCCAGCAGGCAAAGTGGGACCGGCACAGATACGCAGTATTTT
D: NA; V: TRBV18; J: TRBJ2-7; size: NA; CDR3: CASSPQLEAYEQYF; DNA: TGTGCCAGCTCACCACAACTTGAGGCTTACGAGCAGTACTTC
D: TRBD1; V: TRBV2; J: TRBJ1-5; size: NA; CDR3: CARSGQGGVDQPQHF; DNA: TGTGCCAGATCGGGACAGGGTGGGGTGGATCAGCCCCAGCATTTT
D: TRBD1; V: TRBV19; J: TRBJ1-1; size: NA; CDR3: CASSPGQLSTEAFF; DNA: TGTGCCAGTAGCCCGGGACAGTTAAGCACTGAAGCTTTCTTT
D: NA; V: TRBV27; J: TRBJ2-3; size: few; CDR3: CASRADTQYF; DNA: TGTGCCAGCCGGGCAGATACGCAGTATTTT
D: NA; V: TRBV6-5; J: TRBJ1-5; size: NA; CDR3: CASSPLGGSNQPQHF; DNA: TGTGCCAGCAGTCCCTTAGGAGGGTCCAATCAGCCCCAGCATTTT
D: NA; V: TRBV2; J: TRBJ1-1; size: NA; CDR3: CASREYRDSNTEAFF; DNA: TGTGCCAGCAGGGAATACAGGGATTCGAACACTGAAGCTTTCTTT
D: NA; V: TRBV7-9; J: TRBJ2-6; size: few; CDR3: CASSLVWEALNSGANVLTF; DNA: TGTGCCAGCAGCTTAGTTTGGGAGGCTTTAAACTCTGGGGCCAACGTCCTGACTTTC
D: NA; V: TRBV6-5; J: TRBJ2-2; size: NA; CDR3: CATSLQDSTGELFF; DNA: TGTGCCACCTCCCTCCAGGATTCCACCGGGGAGCTGTTTTTT
D: NA; V: TRBV13; J: TRBJ2-7; size: few; CDR3: CASSLGGYEQYF; DNA: TGTGCCAGCAGCTTAGGGGGGTACGAGCAGTACTTC
D: NA; V: TRBV6-5; J: TRBJ2-1; size: few; CDR3: CASVRGPNNEQFF; DNA: TGTGCCAGCGTCCGGGGGCCCAACAATGAGCAGTTCTTC
D: NA; V: TRBV13; J: TRBJ1-6; size: few; CDR3: CASSFRPFRDNSPLHF; DNA: TGTGCCAGCAGCTTTCGCCCCTTTCGGGATAATTCACCCCTCCACTTT
D: TRBD1; V: TRBV5-1; J: TRBJ2-3; size: few; CDR3: CASSTGQGGGTDTQYF; DNA: TGCGCCAGCAGCACCGGACAGGGGGGAGGCACAGATACGCAGTATTTT
D: NA; V: TRBV7-9; J: TRBJ1-1; size: NA; CDR3: CASSPEGGTEAFF; DNA: TGTGCCAGCAGCCCCGAGGGCGGCACTGAAGCTTTCTTT
D: NA; V: TRBV15; J: TRBJ2-1; size: few; CDR3: CATSRDHFGEFF; DNA: TGTGCCACCAGCAGAGATCACTTTGGAGAGTTCTTC
D: TRBD1; V: TRBV19; J: TRBJ1-2; size: NA; CDR3: CASSTTGQGKGYTF; DNA: TGTGCCAGTAGTACAACGGGACAGGGCAAGGGCTACACCTTC
D: NA; V: TRBV30; J: TRBJ1-1; size: few; CDR3: CAWSYSQGTEAFF; DNA: TGTGCCTGGAGTTATTCCCAAGGTACTGAAGCTTTCTTT
D: NA; V: TRBV5-1; J: TRBJ2-2; size: few; CDR3: CASSLRSGDTGELFF; DNA: TGCGCCAGCAGCCTGAGATCCGGGGACACCGGGGAGCTGTTTTTT
D: NA; V: TRBV2; J: TRBJ2-1; size: NA; CDR3: CASSEAAGSYNEQFF; DNA: TGTGCCAGCAGTGAAGCGGCCGGCTCTTACAATGAGCAGTTCTTC
D: NA; V: TRBV10-3; J: TRBJ1-1; size: NA; CDR3: CAISDKGKLSEAFF; DNA: TGTGCCATCAGTGACAAGGGAAAGCTCTCTGAAGCTTTCTTT
D: NA; V: TRBV4-1; J: TRBJ1-2; size: few; CDR3: CASSRLQSDNYGYTF; DNA: TGCGCCAGCAGCCGCCTCCAGTCTGATAACTATGGCTACACCTTC
D: NA; V: TRBV20-1; J: TRBJ1-5; size: few; CDR3: CSARNDQPQHF; DNA: TGCAGTGCTAGAAACGATCAGCCCCAGCATTTT
D: NA; V: TRBV19; J: TRBJ1-2; size: few; CDR3: CASSVGGNYGYTF; DNA: TGTGCCAGTAGTGTAGGGGGGAACTATGGCTACACCTTC
D: NA; V: TRBV25-1; J: TRBJ1-4; size: few; CDR3: CASSESVGTNEKLFF; DNA: TGTGCCAGCAGTGAATCTGTGGGGACTAATGAAAAACTGTTTTTT
D: NA; V: TRBV5-1; J: TRBJ1-4; size: NA; CDR3: CASSSGTDEKLFF; DNA: TGCGCCAGCAGCTCCGGGACGGATGAAAAACTGTTTTTT
D: TRBD1; V: TRBV7-3; J: TRBJ1-2; size: NA; CDR3: CASSSTGSDGYTF; DNA: TGTGCCAGCAGCTCGACAGGGTCCGATGGCTACACCTTC
D: TRBD1; V: TRBV12-5; J: TRBJ1-5; size: NA; CDR3: CASGQGQGAGQPQHF; DNA: TGTGCTAGTGGACAAGGACAGGGGGCCGGTCAGCCCCAGCATTTT
D: TRBD2; V: TRBV30; J: TRBJ2-2; size: few; CDR3: CAWGTSGPGELFF; DNA: TGTGCCTGGGGGACTAGCGGACCCGGGGAGCTGTTTTTT
D: NA; V: TRBV6-1; J: TRBJ2-7; size: NA; CDR3: CASSEEGTGNQYF; DNA: TGTGCCAGCAGTGAAGAGGGGACGGGAAACCAGTACTTC
D: TRBD1; V: TRBV9; J: TRBJ2-2; size: few; CDR3: CASSAGTAVAGELFF; DNA: TGTGCCAGCAGCGCCGGGACAGCCGTTGCCGGGGAGCTGTTTTTT
D: NA; V: TRBV15; J: TRBJ1-2; size: NA; CDR3: CATSRGGGYGYTF; DNA: TGTGCCACCAGCAGAGGCGGGGGCTATGGCTACACCTTC
D: NA; V: TRBV29-1; J: TRBJ2-7; size: few; CDR3: CSARANYEQYF; DNA: TGCAGCGCTAGGGCAAACTACGAGCAGTACTTC
D: TRBD1; V: TRBV9; J: TRBJ2-5; size: NA; CDR3: CASSIYRGNQETQYF; DNA: TGTGCCAGCAGCATATACAGGGGAAATCAAGAGACCCAGTACTTC
D: NA; V: TRBV15; J: TRBJ1-4; size: NA; CDR3: CATRWRGWGKLFF; DNA: TGTGCCACCAGGTGGCGGGGTTGGGGGAAACTGTTTTTT
D: TRBD1; V: TRBV4-1; J: TRBJ1-4; size: few; CDR3: CASSQEGNRGTTNEKLFF; DNA: TGCGCCAGCAGCCAAGAGGGAAACAGGGGAACAACTAATGAAAAACTGTTTTTT
D: NA; V: TRBV18; J: TRBJ2-5; size: few; CDR3: CASSIQASQETQYF; DNA: TGTGCCAGCTCAATACAGGCTTCCCAAGAGACCCAGTACTTC
D: NA; V: TRBV27; J: TRBJ2-7; size: NA; CDR3: CASRESRGGYEQYF; DNA: TGTGCCAGCAGGGAGTCTAGAGGCGGCTACGAGCAGTACTTC
D: NA; V: TRBV7-9; J: TRBJ1-2; size: few; CDR3: CASSPHPGQTGRYGYTF; DNA: TGTGCCAGCAGCCCCCACCCCGGACAGACCGGGCGCTATGGCTACACCTTC
D: NA; V: TRBV18; J: TRBJ1-3; size: NA; CDR3: CASSPGDGNTIYF; DNA: TGTGCCAGCTCACCAGGGGATGGAAACACCATATATTTT
D: NA; V: TRBV10-3; J: TRBJ1-1; size: few; CDR3: CAISVMTGNTEAFF; DNA: TGTGCCATCAGTGTGATGACAGGAAACACTGAAGCTTTCTTT
D: NA; V: TRBV29-1; J: TRBJ2-5; size: NA; CDR3: CSAAPTNQETQYF; DNA: TGCAGCGCTGCCCCGACTAACCAAGAGACCCAGTACTTC